This T cell receptor beta chain came from a study of glioma-infiltrating T cells. Broader study findings: Tissue and blood shared very few CDR3 sequences. Non-neoplastic patients had below-expected tissue-blood divergence, while all gliomas exceeded expectation.

Amplification of TCR alpha and beta CDR3 regions from RNA used iRepertoire nested multiplex PCR. One-step reverse transcription and amplification started from approximately 100-400 ng of tissue mRNA or PBMC total RNA. TCRdb reprocessed the multiplex PCR reads via MiXCR and lists one record per CDR3 protein. The sample contains more than 95,000 distinct CDR3 sequences, around 28% of which appear only once. The CDR3 has 14 residues. Trimming pared 0 bases from V and 4 bases from J, leaving 9 bases between. Germline CDR1 ENHRY, CDR2 SYGVKD. On this clonotype: Its antigen is still unknown.

This chain connects TRBV10-3 to TRBJ1-2, with D unclear. The TCR sequence derives from a human donor with low-grade glioma or glioblastoma, undergoing nonglioma brain surgery, or in good health (not recorded which). Sequencing was done on a sample of glioma tissue, nonneoplastic brain tissue, or PBMCs (not recorded which). The CDR3 loop reads CAISESGGVYGYTF. As DNA, the CDR3 is TGTGCCATCAGTGAGTCGGGTGGTGTCTATGGCTACACCTTC.